This paragraph covers one TCR beta chain sequence. These data are taken from a study of cytomegalovirus exposure and HLA in healthy donors. Study in general: Unique TCR beta sequences numbering some 110 million came from around 180 million T cells in an earlier analysis.

The CDR3 extends over 15 amino acids. Germline CDR1 and CDR2: ENHRY and SYGVKD. V was pared by 2 bases and J by 9 bases, with 17 bases between. The study ran its PCR with 60 Vbeta and 13 Jbeta primers. The repertoire was sequenced with immunoSEQ multiplex PCR; TCRdb's copy has only in-frame clones and lacks some. The sample has about 150,000 clones, 75% seen once; the top ten hold about 10%. Sequencing used PBMCs. The rearrangement links TRBV10-3 to TRBJ2-1; no clear D. This sequence originates from a man aged 18 to 35 in good health and CMV-seropositive. The CDR3 is CAISEEYISNGEQFF. CDR3 sequence (DNA): TGTGCCATCAGTGAGGAGTATATTAGCAACGGTGAGCAGTTCTTC.